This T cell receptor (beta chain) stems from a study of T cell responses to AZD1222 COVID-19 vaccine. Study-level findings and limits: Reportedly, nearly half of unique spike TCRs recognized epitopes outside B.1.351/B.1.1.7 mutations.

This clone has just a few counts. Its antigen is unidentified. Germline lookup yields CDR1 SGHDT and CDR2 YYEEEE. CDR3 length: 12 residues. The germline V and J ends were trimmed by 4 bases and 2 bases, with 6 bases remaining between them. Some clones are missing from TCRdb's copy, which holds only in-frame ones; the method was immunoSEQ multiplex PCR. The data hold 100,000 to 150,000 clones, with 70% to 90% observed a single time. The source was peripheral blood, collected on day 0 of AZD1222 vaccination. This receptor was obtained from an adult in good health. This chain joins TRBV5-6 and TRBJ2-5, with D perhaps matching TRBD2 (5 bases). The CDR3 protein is CASSRTQETQYF. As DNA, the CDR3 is TGTGCCAGCAGCCGGACTCAAGAGACCCAGTACTTC.